Included here is one T cell receptor (beta chain) sequence, with context. Its antigen is as yet unknown. PCR involved 60 Vbeta and 13 Jbeta primers. Study processing details: There were 70 million to 95 million unique TCR beta chains by a later count, and some 11 million of them were shared. TCRdb's copy holds only in-frame clones and misses some; the assay was immunoSEQ multiplex PCR. V, J and clone size derive from that table, while D and trimming were established from the DNA sequence. The table lists tens of thousands of clones, approximately 71% of them singletons. The sample originates from a study of cytomegalovirus exposure and HLA in healthy donors. Overall study results and limits: Rarity characterized most TCR sequences, yet some public TCRs appeared in many donors. An assumption of roughly uniform sequencing depth across donors underlay the presence/absence analyses.

Trimming stripped 4 bases from V and 4 bases from J, with 14 bases between. Germline V gives CDR1 SGHRS, CDR2 YFSETQ. The CDR3 length is 14 residues. The clonotype was recovered from a man aged 40-50 years in good health and CMV-seronegative. The sequencing sample was made of PBMCs. The chain links TRBV5-1 to TRBJ1-1; D might be TRBD1 (6 bases). Here the CDR3 reads CASSPGGRGTEAFF. The CDR3 DNA reads as TGCGCCAGCAGCCCGGGAGGCAGGGGCACTGAAGCTTTCTTT.